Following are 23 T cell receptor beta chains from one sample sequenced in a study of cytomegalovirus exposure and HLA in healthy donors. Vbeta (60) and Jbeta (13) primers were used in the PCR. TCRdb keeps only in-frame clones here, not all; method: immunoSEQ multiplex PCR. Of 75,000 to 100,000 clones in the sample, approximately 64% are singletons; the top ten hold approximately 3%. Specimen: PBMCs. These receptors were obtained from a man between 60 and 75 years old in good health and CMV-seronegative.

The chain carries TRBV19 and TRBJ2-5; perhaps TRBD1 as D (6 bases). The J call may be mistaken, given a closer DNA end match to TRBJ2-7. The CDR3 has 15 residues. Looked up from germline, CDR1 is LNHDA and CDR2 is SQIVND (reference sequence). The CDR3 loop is CASSPRGRGVYEQYF. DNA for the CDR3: TGTGCCAGTAGTCCCCGTGGCAGGGGAGTCTACGAGCAGTACTTC.

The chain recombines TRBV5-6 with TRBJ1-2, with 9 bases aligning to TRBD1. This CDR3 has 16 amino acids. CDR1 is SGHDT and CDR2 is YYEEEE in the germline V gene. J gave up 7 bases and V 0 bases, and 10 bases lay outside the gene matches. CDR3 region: CASSLVNRGRIIGYTF. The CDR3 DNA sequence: TGTGCCAGCAGCTTGGTTAACAGGGGGCGCATCATTGGCTACACCTTC.

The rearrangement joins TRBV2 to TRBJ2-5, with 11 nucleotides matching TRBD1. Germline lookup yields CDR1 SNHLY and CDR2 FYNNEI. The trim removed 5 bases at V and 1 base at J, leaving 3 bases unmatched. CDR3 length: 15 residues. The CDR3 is CASSMDRGLQETQYF. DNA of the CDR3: TGTGCCAGCAGTATGGACAGGGGGCTCCAAGAGACCCAGTACTTC.

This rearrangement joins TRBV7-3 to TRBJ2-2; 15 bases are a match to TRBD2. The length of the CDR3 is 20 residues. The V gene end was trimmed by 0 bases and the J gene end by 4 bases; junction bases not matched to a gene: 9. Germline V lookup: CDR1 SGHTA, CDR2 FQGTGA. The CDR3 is CASSLTIGGLAGGGTGELFF. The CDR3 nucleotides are TGTGCCAGCAGCTTAACGATTGGTGGACTAGCGGGAGGGGGCACCGGGGAGCTGTTTTTT.

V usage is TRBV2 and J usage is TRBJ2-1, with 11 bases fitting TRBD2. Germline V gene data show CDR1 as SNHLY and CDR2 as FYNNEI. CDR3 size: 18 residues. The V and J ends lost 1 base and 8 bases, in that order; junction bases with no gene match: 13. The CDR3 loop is CASSEGSGRASKIHEQFF. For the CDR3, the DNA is TGTGCCAGCAGTGAAGGTAGCGGGAGGGCCTCCAAAATTCATGAGCAGTTCTTC.

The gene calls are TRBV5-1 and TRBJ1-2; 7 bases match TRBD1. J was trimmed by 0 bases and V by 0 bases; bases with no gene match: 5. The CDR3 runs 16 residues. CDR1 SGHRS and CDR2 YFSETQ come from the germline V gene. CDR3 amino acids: CASSLAPGQTNYGYTF. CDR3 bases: TGCGCCAGCAGCTTGGCCCCGGGACAGACTAACTATGGCTACACCTTC. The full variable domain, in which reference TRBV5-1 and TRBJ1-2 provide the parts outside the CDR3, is KAGVTQTPRYLIKTRGQQVTLSCSPISGHRSVSWYQQTPGQGLQFLFEYFSETQRNKGNFPGRFSGRQFSNSRSEMNVSTLELGDSALYLCASSLAPGQTNYGYTFGSGTRLTVV.

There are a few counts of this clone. The CDR3 reads CASSLDVTEQGATNEKLFF. The CDR3 DNA sequence: TGTGCCAGCAGTTTAGATGTCACCGAACAGGGGGCAACTAATGAAAAACTGTTTTTT. The chain is built from TRBV28 and TRBJ1-4, with TRBD1 identical over 8 bases. The CDR3 length is 19 residues. Trimming cost V 2 bases and J 0 bases; bases outside gene matches: 11. CDR1 and CDR2 (germline): MDHEN, SYDVKM.

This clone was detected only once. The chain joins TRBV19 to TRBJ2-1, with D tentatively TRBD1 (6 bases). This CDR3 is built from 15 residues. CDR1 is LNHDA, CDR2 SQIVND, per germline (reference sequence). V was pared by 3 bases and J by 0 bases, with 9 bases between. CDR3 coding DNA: TGTGCCAGTAGTATGGGGGCTGGCTCCTACAATGAGCAGTTCTTC. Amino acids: CASSMGAGSYNEQFF.

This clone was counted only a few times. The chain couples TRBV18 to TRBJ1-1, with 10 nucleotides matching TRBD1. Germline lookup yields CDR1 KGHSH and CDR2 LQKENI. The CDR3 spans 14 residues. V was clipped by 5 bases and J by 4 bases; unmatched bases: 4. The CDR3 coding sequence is TGTGCCAGCTCAGGGACAGGGGCGGGCACTGAAGCTTTCTTT. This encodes CASSGTGAGTEAFF.

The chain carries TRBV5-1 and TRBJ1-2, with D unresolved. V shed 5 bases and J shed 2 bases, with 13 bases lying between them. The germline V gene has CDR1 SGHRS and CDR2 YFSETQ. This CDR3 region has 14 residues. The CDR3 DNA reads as TGCGCCAGCAGGGGTATTCAGACAAACTATGGCTACACCTTC. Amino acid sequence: CASRGIQTNYGYTF.

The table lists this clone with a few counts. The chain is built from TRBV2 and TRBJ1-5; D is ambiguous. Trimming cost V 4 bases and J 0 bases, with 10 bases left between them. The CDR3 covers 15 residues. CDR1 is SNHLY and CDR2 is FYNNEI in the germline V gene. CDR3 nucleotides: TGTGCCAGCAGTGCGGTTGGTAATAGCAATCAGCCCCAGCATTTT. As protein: CASSAVGNSNQPQHF. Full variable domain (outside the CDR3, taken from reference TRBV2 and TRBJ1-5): EPEVTQTPSHQVTQMGQEVILRCVPISNHLYFYWYRQILGQKVEFLVSFYNNEISEKSEIFDDQFSVERPDGSNFTLKIRSTKLEDSAMYFCASSAVGNSNQPQHFGDGTRLSIL.

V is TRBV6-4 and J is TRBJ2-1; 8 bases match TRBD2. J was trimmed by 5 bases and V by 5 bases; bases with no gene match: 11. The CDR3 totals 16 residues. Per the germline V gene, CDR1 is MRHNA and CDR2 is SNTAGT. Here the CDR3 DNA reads TGTGCCAGCAGTCCGATGACTAGCGAGGAAAACAATGAGCAGTTCTTC. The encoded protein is CASSPMTSEENNEQFF.

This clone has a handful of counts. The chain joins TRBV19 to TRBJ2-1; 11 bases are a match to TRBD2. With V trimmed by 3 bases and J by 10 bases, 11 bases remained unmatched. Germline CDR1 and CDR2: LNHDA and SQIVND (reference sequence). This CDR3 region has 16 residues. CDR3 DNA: TGTGCCAGTAGTATCACTAGCGGGAGTATCTTTGGCGAGCAGTTCTTC. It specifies CASSITSGSIFGEQFF.

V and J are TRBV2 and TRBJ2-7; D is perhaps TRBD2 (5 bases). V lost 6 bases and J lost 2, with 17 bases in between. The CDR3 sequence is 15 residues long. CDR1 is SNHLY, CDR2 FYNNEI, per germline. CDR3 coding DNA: TGTGCCAGCAGCCCCACTAGGACCTTAGCCTACGAGCAGTACTTC. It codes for CASSPTRTLAYEQYF.

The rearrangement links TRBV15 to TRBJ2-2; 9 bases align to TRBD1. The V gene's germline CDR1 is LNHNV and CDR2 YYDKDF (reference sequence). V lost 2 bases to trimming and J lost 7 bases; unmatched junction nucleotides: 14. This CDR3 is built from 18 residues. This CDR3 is CATSRYGSGTGLGGELFF. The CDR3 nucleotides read TGTGCCACCAGCAGATACGGATCAGGGACAGGGTTGGGCGGGGAGCTGTTTTTT.

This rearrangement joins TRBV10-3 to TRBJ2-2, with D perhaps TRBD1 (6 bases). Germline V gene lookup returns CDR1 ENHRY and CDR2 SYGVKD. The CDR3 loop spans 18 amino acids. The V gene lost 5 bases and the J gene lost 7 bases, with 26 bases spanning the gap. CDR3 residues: CAISLQLLRDKPFGELFF. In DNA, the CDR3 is TGTGCCATCAGTCTACAGCTGCTCCGGGACAAACCCTTCGGGGAGCTGTTTTTT.

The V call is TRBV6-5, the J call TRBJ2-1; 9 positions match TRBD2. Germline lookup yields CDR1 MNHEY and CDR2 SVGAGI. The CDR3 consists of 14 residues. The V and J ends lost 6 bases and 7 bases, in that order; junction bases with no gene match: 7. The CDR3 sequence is CASRFGLASNEQFF. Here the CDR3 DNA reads TGTGCCAGCAGATTCGGACTAGCGTCAAATGAGCAGTTCTTC.

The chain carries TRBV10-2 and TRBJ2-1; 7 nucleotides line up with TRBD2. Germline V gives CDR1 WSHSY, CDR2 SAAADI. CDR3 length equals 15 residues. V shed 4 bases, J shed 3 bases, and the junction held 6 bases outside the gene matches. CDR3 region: CASSAGLHGYNEQFF. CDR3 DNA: TGCGCCAGCAGTGCGGGACTACACGGCTACAATGAGCAGTTCTTC.

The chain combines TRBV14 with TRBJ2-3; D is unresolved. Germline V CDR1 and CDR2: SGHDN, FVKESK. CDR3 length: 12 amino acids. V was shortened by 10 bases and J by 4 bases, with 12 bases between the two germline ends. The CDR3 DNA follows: TGTGCCATCCCGAGCCCCCCAGATACGCAGTATTTT. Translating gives CAIPSPPDTQYF.

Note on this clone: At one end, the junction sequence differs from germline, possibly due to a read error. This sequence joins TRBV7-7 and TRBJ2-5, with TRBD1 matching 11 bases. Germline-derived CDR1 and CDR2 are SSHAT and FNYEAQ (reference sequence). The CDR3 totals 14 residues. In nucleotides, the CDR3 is TGTGCTAGCAGTTTGGGGACAGGGGGAGAGACCCAGTACTTC. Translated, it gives CASSLGTGGETQYF.

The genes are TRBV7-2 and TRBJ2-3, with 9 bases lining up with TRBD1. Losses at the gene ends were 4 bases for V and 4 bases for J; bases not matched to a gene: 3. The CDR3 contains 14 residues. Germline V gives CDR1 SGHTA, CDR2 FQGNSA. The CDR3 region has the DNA TGTGCCAGCAGCTCCACAGGGGGCGCAGATACGCAGTATTTT. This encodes CASSSTGGADTQYF.

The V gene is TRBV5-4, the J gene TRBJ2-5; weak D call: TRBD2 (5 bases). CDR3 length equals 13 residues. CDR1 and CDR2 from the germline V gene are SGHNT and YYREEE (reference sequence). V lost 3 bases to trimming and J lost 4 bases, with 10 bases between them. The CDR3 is CASSSLVAETQYF. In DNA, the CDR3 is TGTGCCAGCAGCTCACTAGTTGCAGAGACCCAGTACTTC. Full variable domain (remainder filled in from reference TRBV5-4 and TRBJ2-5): ETGVTQSPTHLIKTRGQQVTLRCSSQSGHNTVSWYQQALGQGPQFIFQYYREEENGRGNFPPRFSGLQFPNYSSELNVNALELDDSALYLCASSSLVAETQYFGPGTRLLVL.

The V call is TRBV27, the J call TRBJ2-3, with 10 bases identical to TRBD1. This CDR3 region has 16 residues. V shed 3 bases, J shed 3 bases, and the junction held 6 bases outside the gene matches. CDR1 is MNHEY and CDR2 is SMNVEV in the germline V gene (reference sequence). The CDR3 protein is CASSFGPGQGTDTQYF. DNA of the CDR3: TGTGCCAGCAGTTTCGGCCCGGGACAGGGGACAGATACGCAGTATTTT.